The present T cell receptor (beta chain) was sequenced within a study of CD8+ T cells in alopecia areata. General observations from the study: Higher clonality and more expanded CD8+ clones appeared in lesional than normal scalp. Shared TCR sequences were less clear between patients than in mice, possibly partly from HLA diversity.

Comments on this clone: The antigen is unknown.

Peripheral blood samples and lesional scalp punch biopsies were obtained from alopecia areata patients. In each case, RNA was isolated and then reverse transcribed into cDNA as the sequencing template. Using immunoSEQ multiplex PCR, the repertoire was profiled, and TCRdb retains in-frame clones only, with some absent. This table has roughly 7,500 clones, approximately 70% appearing once. The trim removed 6 bases at V and 5 bases at J, leaving 5 bases unmatched. The CDR3 covers 15 residues. The V gene's germline CDR1 is MDHEN and CDR2 SYDVKM. This chain connects TRBV28 to TRBJ1-5, with TRBD1 matching 12 bases. This material consisted of skin, taken at week 0. The receptor's source is a human donor with alopecia areata. The CDR3 nucleotides read TGTGCCAGCAGCCGGGACAGGGGGCAGGATCAGCCCCAGCATTTT. Amino acids: CASSRDRGQDQPQHF. Full variable domain (outside the CDR3, taken from reference TRBV28 and TRBJ1-5): DVKVTQSSRYLVKRTGEKVFLECVQDMDHENMFWYRQDPGLGLRLIYFSYDVKMKEKGDIPEGYSVSREKKERFSLILESASTNQTSMYLCASSRDRGQDQPQHFGDGTRLSIL.